These T cell receptor beta chains were read from a single sample in a study of long-term antiretroviral therapy in people with HIV. Sequencing used immunoSEQ multiplex PCR; TCRdb keeps in-frame clones, though not all of them. Altogether around 40,000 clones are present, 75% to 90% being singletons, with the ten largest covering around 3.9%. Material: unsorted PBMCs, obtained just before starting antiretroviral therapy. Every receptor here comes from a woman between 18 and 29 years old with HIV. CDR3s leave out the opening cysteine and the closing phenylalanine or tryptophan. Each record gives: V gene, clone size, CDR3 protein. Only some rows state a clone size, as once, few, many or a class for expanded clones.

TRBV6-5 - ASNKNSGSYNEQF
TRBV11-2 - ASSLTLGLGGNEQF
TRBV18 - ASSPATGELF
TRBV11-2 - ASSLYGQSYNEQF
TRBV4-1 - ASSAPGRDPQETQY
TRBV27 large ASSLDTAGYEQY
TRBV6-7 - ASSYLHGRSGTGELF
TRBV6-5 - ASSYETTTEAF
TRBV11-2 few ASSLGWGIHYGYT
TRBV7-3 - ASSSLPQPLSGRAGGETQY
TRBV28 - ASSLWGPGGGNQPQH
TRBV11-2 - ASSLSRGRDTGELF
TRBV7-2 - ASSPFGSEKLF
TRBV10-3 - AISPGPGDRGRNQPQH
TRBV4-1 - ASSFTPVTEAF
TRBV9 - ASSDDDRVGQPQH
TRBV7-3 - ASSSRTGNTGELF
TRBV10-3 - AISTGGIQETQY
TRBV7-3 once ASSLPQGVSSEQF
TRBV11-3 - ASSLDGSWYNEQF
TRBV28 - ASSLTLGSTEAF
TRBV28 - ASRTTGIFWGYT
TRBV4-1 - ASSQDRGRGNEQF
TRBV5-1 - ASSLAAKDGYEQY
TRBV27 - ASSKSGLSYNEQF
TRBV19 - AVQRQGSYEQY
TRBV4-1 - ASSQDLRGTGANVLT
TRBV5-1 - ASSFRGTNEKLF
TRBV19 - ASRNRGAATNEKLF